The rows below give T cell receptor beta chains drawn from one sample of a study of cytomegalovirus exposure and HLA in healthy donors. Clones were sequenced by immunoSEQ multiplex PCR, and TCRdb holds only the in-frame ones, with some missing. There are about 110,000 clones in the sample; roughly 80% occur only once, and less than 2% lies in the top ten. The sequenced material came from PBMCs. Receptors were obtained from a man aged 45-65 years in good health and CMV-seronegative. CDR3s include the opening cysteine and the closing phenylalanine or tryptophan. The order of the fields is clone size, D gene, CDR3 length, J gene, V gene, CDR3 protein, CDR3 DNA. D genes are given only for firm matches. Only some rows state a clone size, as once, few, many or a class for expanded clones.

size: few; D: NA; length: 14; J: TRBJ1-1; V: TRBV19; CDR3: CASSGGLLNTEAFF; DNA: TGTGCCAGTAGTGGGGGCCTCTTGAACACTGAAGCTTTCTTT
size: NA; D: TRBD2; length: 18; J: TRBJ2-3; V: TRBV4-1; CDR3: CASSPGGASSGYTDTQYF; DNA: TGCGCCAGCAGCCCCGGGGGGGCCTCGAGCGGGTACACAGATACGCAGTATTTT
size: NA; D: NA; length: 15; J: TRBJ1-5; V: TRBV4-1; CDR3: CASSQEAGRGQPQHF; DNA: TGCGCCAGCAGCCAAGAGGCAGGCAGGGGTCAGCCCCAGCATTTT
size: NA; D: NA; length: 13; J: TRBJ1-2; V: TRBV28; CDR3: CASSLGQAYGYTF; DNA: TGTGCCAGCAGTTTAGGGCAGGCCTATGGCTACACCTTC
size: few; D: NA; length: 13; J: TRBJ1-5; V: TRBV7-2; CDR3: CASSFGLAQPQHF; DNA: TGTGCCAGCAGCTTTGGGCTGGCCCAGCCCCAGCATTTT
size: NA; D: TRBD1; length: 11; J: TRBJ1-2; V: TRBV20-1; CDR3: CSASRQGGYTF; DNA: TGCAGTGCTAGTCGACAGGGTGGCTACACCTTC
size: NA; D: NA; length: 13; J: TRBJ1-2; V: TRBV6-5; CDR3: CASSYGQGRGYTF; DNA: TGTGCCAGCAGTTACGGGCAGGGTCGGGGCTACACCTTC
size: NA; D: NA; length: 13; J: TRBJ2-2; V: TRBV6-4; CDR3: CASSDLGSGELFF; DNA: TGTGCCAGCAGTGACCTGGGGAGCGGGGAGCTGTTTTTT
size: once; D: NA; length: 13; J: TRBJ2-2; V: TRBV7-8; CDR3: CASSRRQDGELFF; DNA: TGTGCCAGCAGCCGCCGACAGGACGGGGAGCTGTTTTTT
size: NA; D: NA; length: 14; J: TRBJ2-3; V: TRBV5-5; CDR3: CASSEGHPTDTQYF; DNA: TGTGCCAGCAGCGAGGGACACCCCACAGATACGCAGTATTTT
size: NA; D: TRBD1; length: 17; J: TRBJ1-3; V: TRBV28; CDR3: CASGTGGLGSVENTIYF; DNA: TGTGCCAGTGGGACAGGGGGATTAGGTTCCGTTGAAAACACCATATATTTT
size: NA; D: TRBD2; length: 14; J: TRBJ2-1; V: TRBV19; CDR3: CASSFSGGAGEQFF; DNA: TGTGCCAGTAGCTTTAGCGGGGGGGCTGGTGAGCAGTTCTTC
size: NA; D: NA; length: 12; J: TRBJ1-2; V: TRBV13; CDR3: CASCWGGYGYTF; DNA: TGTGCCAGCTGTTGGGGGGGATATGGCTACACCTTC
size: NA; D: TRBD1; length: 18; J: TRBJ1-2; V: TRBV5-1; CDR3: CASSPMRGVRQGNYGYTF; DNA: TGCGCCAGCAGCCCGATGAGGGGGGTACGACAGGGAAACTATGGCTACACCTTC
size: NA; D: NA; length: 15; J: TRBJ1-1; V: TRBV18; CDR3: CASSQAGQMNTEAFF; DNA: TGTGCCAGCTCTCAAGCAGGCCAGATGAACACTGAAGCTTTCTTT
size: NA; D: TRBD1; length: 19; J: TRBJ1-5; V: TRBV5-6; CDR3: CASSLYFIGQGYSNQPQHF; DNA: TGTGCCAGCAGCCTATATTTTATCGGACAGGGCTACTCCAATCAGCCCCAGCATTTT
size: NA; D: TRBD1; length: 15; J: TRBJ2-1; V: TRBV5-1; CDR3: CASSLRGTGPNEQFF; DNA: TGCGCCAGCAGCTTGAGGGGGACAGGGCCCAATGAGCAGTTCTTC
size: NA; D: TRBD2; length: 17; J: TRBJ2-1; V: TRBV5-1; CDR3: CASSLESGGAHGREQFF; DNA: TGCGCCAGCAGCTTGGAGAGCGGGGGGGCCCACGGTAGGGAGCAGTTCTTC
size: NA; D: TRBD2; length: 15; J: TRBJ2-1; V: TRBV19; CDR3: CASSMVLWGGYEQFF; DNA: TGTGCCAGTAGTATGGTTTTATGGGGGGGGTATGAGCAGTTCTTC
size: NA; D: TRBD1; length: 17; J: TRBJ2-6; V: TRBV7-2; CDR3: CASSLGTVNSGANVLTF; DNA: TGTGCCAGCAGCTTGGGGACAGTCAACTCTGGGGCCAACGTCCTGACTTTC
size: NA; D: TRBD1; length: 16; J: TRBJ2-3; V: TRBV9; CDR3: CASSVAGQGWTDTQYF; DNA: TGTGCCAGCAGCGTAGCCGGACAGGGTTGGACAGATACGCAGTATTTT
size: NA; D: NA; length: 16; J: TRBJ1-1; V: TRBV6-6; CDR3: CASSREGAALDTEAFF; DNA: TGTGCCAGCAGTCGCGAAGGGGCGGCTTTAGACACTGAAGCTTTCTTT
size: NA; D: TRBD1; length: 14; J: TRBJ1-1; V: TRBV29-1; CDR3: CSVHKGGQGTEAFF; DNA: TGCAGCGTCCACAAGGGGGGACAGGGGACTGAAGCTTTCTTT
size: NA; D: TRBD1; length: 16; J: TRBJ1-5; V: TRBV7-8; CDR3: CASSLSPGQGIQPQHF; DNA: TGTGCCAGCAGCTTATCCCCGGGACAGGGGATTCAGCCCCAGCATTTT
size: once; D: NA; length: 15; J: TRBJ1-2; V: TRBV30; CDR3: CAWNTNLLGGYGYTF; DNA: TGTGCCTGGAATACTAACCTTCTTGGAGGCTATGGCTACACCTTC
size: once; D: TRBD2; length: 15; J: TRBJ2-2; V: TRBV6-6; CDR3: CASRDAGGGTGELFF; DNA: TGTGCCAGCAGGGACGCGGGGGGTGGTACCGGGGAGCTGTTTTTT
size: NA; D: TRBD2; length: 14; J: TRBJ2-4; V: TRBV15; CDR3: CATSEQRGGNIQYF; DNA: TGTGCCACCAGCGAACAGCGGGGAGGAAACATTCAGTACTTC